This TCR beta chain originates from a study of vaccination effects on CD4 cells after COVID-19. On this clone: Its antigen remains unidentified.

Within the ViraFEST assay, antigen-specific CD4+ T cells underwent expansion with viral peptide pools prior to sequencing. The authors isolated CD4+ T cells after ten to eleven days of culture. Two-dose vaccination with either BNT162b2 or mRNA-1273 was given to the participants. Each vaccine recipient was nucleocapsid antibody negative and had no prior SARS-CoV-2 infection. The culture medium for a few million PBMC per well included around 9.3 IU/ml IL-2 and about 9.9 ug/ml peptides. Half the medium was replaced with IL-2 medium on days 3 and 7. Only in-frame clones appear in the TCRdb table, and some are missing; sequencing was by immunoSEQ multiplex PCR. The table shows some 30,000 clones, with roughly four fifths occurring only once. The CDR3 runs to 17 residues. The ends were cut back, 6 bases at V and 0 bases at J, with 18 bases in the middle. CDR1 LNHDA and CDR2 SQIVND come from the germline V gene (reference sequence).

Study results and limitations: Long after vaccination, the clones induced by infection and by vaccine shrank markedly in size.

This sample comprised CD4+ T cells from PBMCs cultured with HCoV-NL63 spike peptides, obtained after COVID-19 vaccination. The receptor's source is a human donor who received a COVID-19 vaccine. Some clones in this sample may be carry-over from other donors' samples. The rearrangement uses TRBV19 and TRBJ1-3; TRBD1 might be the D (5 bases). CDR3 residues: CASRGLRGRDSGNTIYF. Here the CDR3 DNA reads TGTGCCAGTAGGGGTTTGAGGGGCCGCGACTCTGGAAACACCATATATTTT.